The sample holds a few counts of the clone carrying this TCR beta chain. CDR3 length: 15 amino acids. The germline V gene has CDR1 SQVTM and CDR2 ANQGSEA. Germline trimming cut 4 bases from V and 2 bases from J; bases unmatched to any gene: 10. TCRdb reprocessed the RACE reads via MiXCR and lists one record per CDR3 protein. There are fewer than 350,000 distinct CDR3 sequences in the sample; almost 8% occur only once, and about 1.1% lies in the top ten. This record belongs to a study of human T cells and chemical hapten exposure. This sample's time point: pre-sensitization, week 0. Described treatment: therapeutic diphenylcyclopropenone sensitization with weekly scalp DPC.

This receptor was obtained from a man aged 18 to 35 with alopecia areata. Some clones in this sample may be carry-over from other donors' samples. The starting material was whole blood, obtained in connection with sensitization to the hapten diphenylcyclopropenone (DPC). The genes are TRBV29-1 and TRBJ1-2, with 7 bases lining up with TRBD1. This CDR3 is CSVGEGAEGNYGYTF. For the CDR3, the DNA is TGCAGCGTTGGCGAGGGGGCGGAAGGGAACTATGGCTACACCTTC.